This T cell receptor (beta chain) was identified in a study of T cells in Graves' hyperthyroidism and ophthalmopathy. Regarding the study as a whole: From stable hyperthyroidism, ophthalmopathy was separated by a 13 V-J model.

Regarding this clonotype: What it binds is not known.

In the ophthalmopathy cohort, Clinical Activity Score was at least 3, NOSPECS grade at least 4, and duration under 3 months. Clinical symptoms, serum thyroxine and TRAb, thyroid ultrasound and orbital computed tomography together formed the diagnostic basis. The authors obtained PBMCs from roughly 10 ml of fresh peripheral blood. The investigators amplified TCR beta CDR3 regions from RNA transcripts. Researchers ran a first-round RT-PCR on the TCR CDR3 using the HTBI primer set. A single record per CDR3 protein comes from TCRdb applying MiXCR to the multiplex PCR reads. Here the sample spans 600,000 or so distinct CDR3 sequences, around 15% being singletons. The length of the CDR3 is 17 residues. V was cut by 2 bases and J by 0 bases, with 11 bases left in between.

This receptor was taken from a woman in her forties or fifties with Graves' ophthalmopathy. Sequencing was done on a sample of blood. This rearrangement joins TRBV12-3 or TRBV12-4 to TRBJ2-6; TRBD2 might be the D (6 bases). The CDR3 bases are TGTGCCAGCAGTTTATATGGGGGGAACTCTGGGGCCAACGTCCTGACTTTC. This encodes CASSLYGGNSGANVLTF.